This T cell receptor beta chain originates from a study of human T cells and chemical hapten exposure. Study-wide results and caveats: Significantly greater numbers of large CDR3 similarity clusters came from expanded TCRs than from controls.

The study's library attached unique molecular identifiers to single cDNA molecules. TCRdb analysed the RACE reads with MiXCR anew, one entry per CDR3 protein. The data show approximately 350,000 distinct CDR3 sequences, around 6% seen once. This clonotype was counted ten times or more. What it binds is unknown. The time point was: patch test 2, 6 weeks after DPC sensitization. Indicated treatment: therapeutic diphenylcyclopropenone sensitization with weekly scalp DPC. The CDR3 covers 17 residues. V lost 6 bases to trimming and J lost 3 bases; unmatched junction nucleotides: 19. Germline V CDR1 and CDR2: SQVTM, ANQGSEA.

The material was whole blood, obtained in connection with sensitization to the hapten diphenylcyclopropenone (DPC). The receptor was isolated from a woman aged 18-29 years with alopecia areata. Some clones in this sample may be carry-over from other donors' samples. J is TRBJ1-2 and V is TRBV29-1, with 7 bases identical to TRBD1. The CDR3 coding sequence is TGCAGCGTAAACACCCCGGGACAGATAGACGTCCACTATGGCTACACCTTC. Protein: CSVNTPGQIDVHYGYTF.